This T cell receptor (beta chain) was identified in a study of cytomegalovirus exposure and HLA in healthy donors. PCR primers comprised 60 Vbeta and 13 Jbeta primers. Clones were sequenced by immunoSEQ multiplex PCR, and TCRdb holds only the in-frame ones, with some missing. Of roughly 150,000 clones listed, over 70% were seen once; the top ten hold around 14%. Details on this clone: Other DNA sequences within the sample encode an identical CDR3.

Unmatched junction bases numbered 3, after V lost 2 bases and J lost 2 bases. CDR1 and CDR2 (germline): MNHEY, SMNVEV (reference sequence). The CDR3 loop spans 15 amino acids. V gene TRBV27 combines with J gene TRBJ1-5; 7 bases are a match to TRBD1. Input material: PBMCs. The TCR originated in a woman aged 40 to 50 in good health and CMV-seronegative. CDR3 bases: TGTGCCAGCAGTTTACAGGGGGGAGGCAATCAGCCCCAGCATTTT. Its translation is CASSLQGGGNQPQHF.